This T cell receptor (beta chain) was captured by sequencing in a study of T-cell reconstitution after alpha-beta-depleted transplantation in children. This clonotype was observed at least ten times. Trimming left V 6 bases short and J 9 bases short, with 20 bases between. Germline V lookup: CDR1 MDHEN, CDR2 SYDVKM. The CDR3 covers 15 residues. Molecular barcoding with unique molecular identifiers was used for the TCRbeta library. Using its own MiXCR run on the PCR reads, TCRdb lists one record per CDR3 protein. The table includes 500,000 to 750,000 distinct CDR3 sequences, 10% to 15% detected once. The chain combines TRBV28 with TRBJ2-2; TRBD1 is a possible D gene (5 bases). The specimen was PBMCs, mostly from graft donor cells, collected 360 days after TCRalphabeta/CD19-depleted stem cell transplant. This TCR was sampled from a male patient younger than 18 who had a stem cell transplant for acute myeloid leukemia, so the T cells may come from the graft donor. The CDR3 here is CASSRQQETRRELFF. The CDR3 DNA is TGTGCCAGCAGCCGGCAACAGGAGACTCGCCGGGAGCTGTTTTTT.